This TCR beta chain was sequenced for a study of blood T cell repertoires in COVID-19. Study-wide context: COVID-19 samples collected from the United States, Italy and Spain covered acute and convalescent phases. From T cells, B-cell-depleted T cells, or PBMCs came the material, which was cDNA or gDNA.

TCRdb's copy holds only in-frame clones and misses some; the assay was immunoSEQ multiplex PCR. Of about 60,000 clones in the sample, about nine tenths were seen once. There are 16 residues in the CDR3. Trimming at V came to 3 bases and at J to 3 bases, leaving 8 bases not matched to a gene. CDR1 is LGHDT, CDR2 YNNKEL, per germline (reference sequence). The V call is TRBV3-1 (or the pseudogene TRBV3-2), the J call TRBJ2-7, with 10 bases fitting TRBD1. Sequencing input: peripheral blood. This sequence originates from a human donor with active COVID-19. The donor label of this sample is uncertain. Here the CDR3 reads CASSHPTGTGDYEQYF. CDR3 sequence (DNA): TGTGCCAGCAGCCACCCAACCGGGACAGGGGACTACGAGCAGTACTTC.